Below are 15 T cell receptor beta chains sequenced from a single sample in a study of T cells in localized non-small cell lung cancer. Sequencing was performed with immunoSEQ multiplex PCR; in TCRdb, only in-frame clones are kept and a portion is missing. The sample includes about 46,000 clones, 81% of them seen just once. The sequenced sample was peripheral blood mononuclear cells, obtained before any cancer treatment. These receptors were collected from a man aged 35-69 years with stage III lung adenocarcinoma.

The DNA of the CDR3 is TGCGCCAGCAGCAACCGGGGACAGGGCACAGATACGCAGTATTTT. As protein: CASSNRGQGTDTQYF. The chain recombines TRBV5-1 with TRBJ2-3; 8 nucleotides match TRBD1. Germline CDR1 reads SGHRS; CDR2 reads YFSETQ. After removal of 4 bases from V and 1 base from J, the junction contained 5 bases not matched to a gene. CDR3 size: 15 residues.

The V and J genes are TRBV5-1 and TRBJ2-2, with 9 bases identical to TRBD1. The CDR3 runs to 16 residues. Germline V gene sequence: CDR1 SGHRS, CDR2 YFSETQ. After removal of 0 bases from V and 5 bases from J, the junction contained 5 bases not matched to a gene. CDR3 coding DNA: TGCGCCAGCAGCTTGGAGGGACAGGGTAATACCGGGGAGCTGTTTTTT. It codes for CASSLEGQGNTGELFF.

The chain joins TRBV11-2 to TRBJ2-3, with 9 nucleotides matching TRBD1. CDR1 and CDR2 from the germline V gene are SGHAT and FQNNGV. Trimming took 3 bases from V and 3 from J; bases not matched to a gene: 7. This CDR3 contains 16 residues. In DNA, the CDR3 is TGTGCCAGCAGCTTGAGTCGGGACAGGGTAACAGATACGCAGTATTTT. This encodes CASSLSRDRVTDTQYF.

This chain links TRBV6-4 with TRBJ2-7, with 8 bases that match TRBD2. Germline trimming cut 5 bases from V and 3 bases from J; bases unmatched to any gene: 6. This CDR3 has 14 residues. The germline CDR1 and CDR2 sequences are MRHNA and SNTAGT. The CDR3 DNA sequence: TGTGCCAGCAGTTTTGACCTAGCGGGCTACGAGCAGTACTTC. It translates to CASSFDLAGYEQYF.

The chain combines TRBV2 with TRBJ2-7, with 7 positions matching TRBD2. The germline gives CDR1 SNHLY, CDR2 FYNNEI. The J segment lost 0 bases and the V segment lost 2 bases, leaving 7 bases of the junction unmatched. The CDR3 loop spans 16 amino acids. CDR3 nucleotide sequence: TGTGCCAGCAGTGAATGGGGAGGGCAGCCCTCCTACGAGCAGTACTTC. This encodes CASSEWGGQPSYEQYF.

This chain links TRBV6-6 with TRBJ2-7; no clear D. Germline CDR1 is MNHNY and CDR2 is SVGAGI (reference sequence). V dropped 4 bases and J dropped 2 bases, with 15 bases sitting between them. This CDR3 comprises 15 residues. CDR3 in amino acids: CASSWNSRFTYEQYF. The CDR3, as DNA: TGTGCCAGCAGTTGGAACTCCCGGTTCACCTACGAGCAGTACTTC.

This chain uses TRBV18 with TRBJ1-5; no definite D call. The CDR3 spans 13 residues. The V gene lost 0 bases and the J gene lost 4 bases, with 4 bases spanning the gap. Germline CDR1 and CDR2: KGHSH and LQKENI. This CDR3 is CASSPPSNQPQHF. As DNA, the CDR3 is TGTGCCAGCTCACCACCGTCGAATCAGCCCCAGCATTTT.

The rearrangement links TRBV5-4 to TRBJ1-2; TRBD1 aligns across 7 bases. The ends lost 2 bases at V and 3 bases at J; junction bases unmatched: 7. CDR3 length: 15 residues. Per the germline V gene, CDR1 is SGHNT and CDR2 is YYREEE (reference sequence). CDR3 coding DNA: TGTGCCAGCAGCTTTATGAGACAGGGTGACTATGGCTACACCTTC. Residues: CASSFMRQGDYGYTF.

The rearrangement links TRBV10-2 to TRBJ2-7; perhaps D is TRBD1 or TRBD2 (6 bases each). V lost 6 bases and J 3 bases, leaving 12 bases between the germline ends. The germline gives CDR1 WSHSY, CDR2 SAAADI. The CDR3 has 13 amino acids. The chain's CDR3 is CASSRGLGYEQYF. As DNA, the CDR3 is TGCGCCAGCAGCAGGGGACTCGGCTACGAGCAGTACTTC.

The V and J genes are TRBV6-5 and TRBJ1-1, with a weak D call TRBD1 (5 bases). Germline V gene data show CDR1 as MNHEY and CDR2 as SVGAGI. V was trimmed by 6 bases and J by 0 bases, leaving 11 bases between them. This CDR3 is 14 amino acids long. This CDR3 is CASRDGAMNTEAFF. The DNA of the CDR3 is TGTGCCAGCAGGGACGGGGCCATGAACACTGAAGCTTTCTTT.

This clone has just one count. J is TRBJ2-7 and V is TRBV7-9; 10 nucleotides match TRBD1. The CDR3 consists of 14 residues. CDR1 SEHNR and CDR2 FQNEAQ come from the germline V gene (reference sequence). Germline trimming cut 4 bases from V and 3 bases from J; bases unmatched to any gene: 3. CDR3 bases: TGTGCCAGCAGCTCCGGGACAGGGGACTACGAGCAGTACTTC. Translated, it gives CASSSGTGDYEQYF.

This chain uses TRBV27 with TRBJ2-5; 7 bases are shared with TRBD1. Germline CDR1 and CDR2: MNHEY and SMNVEV (reference sequence). The CDR3 covers 16 residues. V dropped 5 bases and J dropped 1; count of bases not matched to a gene: 10. The chain's CDR3 is CASSPSQGEVQETQYF. The CDR3 region has the DNA TGTGCCAGCAGTCCCTCCCAGGGGGAAGTCCAAGAGACCCAGTACTTC.

The rearrangement links TRBV5-8 to TRBJ2-7; TRBD1 matches at 7 bases. The CDR3 length is 18 residues. Germline CDR1 and CDR2: SGHTS and YDEGEE. The V segment lost 3 bases and the J segment 4 bases; nucleotides outside the gene matches: 19. As DNA, the CDR3 is TGTGCCAGCAGCTATTTTATCGGACAGGCCGCGCTTTCGTACGAGCAGTACTTC. Protein product: CASSYFIGQAALSYEQYF.

This clone was seen a few times. This chain joins TRBV10-3 and TRBJ2-7; TRBD2 is a possible D gene (7 bases). V shed 0 bases and J shed 4 bases, with 13 bases lying between them. The CDR3 has 15 residues. The V gene's germline CDR1 is ENHRY and CDR2 SYGVKD. CDR3 DNA: TGTGCCATCAGTGAGTCCGGGGGGCGCGGGTACGAGCAGTACTTC. Its protein is CAISESGGRGYEQYF.

This rearrangement joins TRBV30 to TRBJ1-5; weak D call: TRBD1 (6 bases). The CDR3 is 15 residues long. Germline CDR1 and CDR2: GTSNPN and SVGIG (reference sequence). The ends were cut back, 1 base at V and 6 bases at J, with 16 bases in the middle. The CDR3 DNA follows: TGTGCCTGGAGTGCCCGGACTTCAGGGGCTCAGCCCCAGCATTTT. It encodes CAWSARTSGAQPQHF.